The 6 T cell receptor beta chains presented below share a single source sample, sequenced in a study of response to subunit inactivated influenza vaccine (dated by TCRdb to the late 2010s). The library was made by RT-PCR. The instrument was an Illumina HiSeq 2500. TCRdb applied fastp at Q25 and MiXCR to the public reads, then kept only in-frame beta chains. Duplicate CDR3 protein sequences are folded into a single record with the most common DNA and genes. The sample table shows approximately 200,000 distinct CDR3 sequences, and under 15% are seen once. Clones ranked in the top ten supply roughly 24% of the sample. This specimen consisted of CD8+ T cells sorted from PBMCs, obtained about 5 days after vaccination. These receptors all stem from a man aged 50 to 59 who received an inactivated influenza vaccine. Donor details come from another sample of the same person, matched by shared clones.

There are a few counts of this clonotype. The chain combines TRBV7-2 with TRBJ1-2; 7 nucleotides match TRBD1. The germline V gene encodes CDR1 SGHTA and CDR2 FQGNSA. V shed 7 bases and J 4 bases; nucleotides not matched to a gene: 12. The CDR3 runs 15 residues. CDR3 residues: CASTYLGGQIYGYTF. The CDR3 region has the DNA TGTGCCAGCACCTATTTGGGGGGACAGATCTATGGCTACACCTTC.

This clonotype has only a few counts. The J gene is TRBJ2-2, the V gene TRBV7-9, with D unclear. V dropped 0 bases and J dropped 4 bases, with 6 bases sitting between them. In germline, CDR1 is SEHNR, CDR2 FQNEAQ (reference sequence). The CDR3 runs 14 residues. CDR3 loop: CASSLARTTGELFF. Written as DNA, the CDR3 is TGTGCCAGCAGCTTAGCCAGGACCACCGGGGAGCTGTTTTTT.

The chain has TRBV12-3 or TRBV12-4 and TRBJ2-1; 12 bases map to TRBD2. The CDR3 is made up of 18 amino acids. The ends lost 3 bases at V and 3 bases at J; junction bases unmatched: 9. The CDR3: CASSFGLAGGPRYNEQFF. CDR3 coding DNA: TGTGCCAGCAGTTTTGGGCTAGCGGGGGGGCCTCGCTACAATGAGCAGTTCTTC.

The chain recombines TRBV7-9 with TRBJ1-1; possibly TRBD1 for D (5 bases). The CDR3 has 14 amino acids. Per germline, CDR1 SEHNR and CDR2 FQNEAQ (reference sequence). Trimming removed 5 bases from V and 3 bases from J, with 13 bases in between. CDR3 sequence: CASSLGTMDTEAFF. CDR3 nucleotide sequence: TGTGCCAGCAGCCTAGGGACGATGGACACTGAAGCTTTCTTT.

Only a few counts were recorded for this clonotype. The chain couples TRBV4-2 to TRBJ2-3; no reliable D call. Germline CDR1 is LGHNA and CDR2 is YNFKEQ. The CDR3 loop spans 13 amino acids. V was shortened by 5 bases and J by 14 bases, with 20 bases between the two germline ends. The CDR3 sequence: CASSEHTGPLAYF. The CDR3 nucleotides read TGTGCCAGCAGCGAGCATACCGGACCCCTTGCGTATTTT.

This clonotype showed up many times. This sequence joins TRBV12-3 or TRBV12-4 and TRBJ2-1; the match to TRBD1 covers 9 bases. V gave up 3 bases and J gave up 9 bases; unmatched junction bases: 3. The CDR3 loop spans 13 amino acids. Written as DNA, the CDR3 is TGTGCCAGCAGTTTGGGACAGGGAACTGAGCAGTTCTTC. It is translated as CASSLGQGTEQFF.